This TCR beta chain comes out of a study of T cell changes during pregnancy in multiple sclerosis. Sequencing was performed with immunoSEQ multiplex PCR; in TCRdb, only in-frame clones are kept and a portion is missing. Here the sample spans 20,000 to 25,000 clones, 80% to 90% being singletons. Germline V gives CDR1 LNHDA, CDR2 SQIVND (reference sequence). This CDR3 region has 12 residues. V dropped 8 bases and J dropped 2 bases, with 8 bases sitting between them. The sequenced sample was CD8+ T cells from peripheral blood mononuclear cells, obtained in the first trimester of pregnancy. The chain is built from TRBV19 and TRBJ2-3; D is unresolved. This TCR derives from a female donor with multiple sclerosis, enrolled in a pregnancy study. The CDR3 reads CASLDATDTQYF. The DNA for the CDR3 is TGTGCCAGTCTAGATGCCACAGATACGCAGTATTTT.